This T cell receptor beta chain was profiled in a study of T-cell reconstitution after alpha-beta-depleted transplantation in children (dated by TCRdb to the mid-2010s). Regarding the complete study: Using TCR repertoire profiling, the study quantitatively followed how T-cell immune reconstitution unfolded in children after TCRalphabeta/CD19-depleted allogeneic hematopoietic cell transplantation.

The CDR1 and CDR2 encoded by the germline V gene are SGHVS and FQNEAQ. The cysteine opens and the phenylalanine closes a CDR3 of 19 amino acids. Only the CDR3 DNA stays, 57 bases, in frame from base 1. V lost 2 bases and J lost 2 bases; the stretch between them is 25 bases long. This clonotype occurred a few times. It lacks a known antigen. The record has no base qualities; no much larger clone is one base away. Libraries were built with PCR. The reads were generated on an Illumina HiSeq 2500. Molecular barcoding was employed in the preparation of TCR libraries, with unique molecular identifiers being used to normalize TCRbeta repertoire quantification. TCRdb took the public reads, trimmed them with fastp at Q25, ran MiXCR for clone calling and kept in-frame beta chains. Every distinct CDR3 protein forms one entry, paired with its most common genes and DNA. Here the sample has roughly 590,000 distinct CDR3 sequences; roughly 15% occur a single time. The top ten clones comprise approximately 1% of the sample.

The specimen was PBMCs from the stem cell graft donor, collected from the stem cell graft. The V gene is TRBV7-8 and the J gene is TRBJ2-7, with a weak D call of TRBD2 (6 bases match). The TCR originated in a human donor who donated a stem cell graft to a child with acute myeloid leukemia. The sequenced DNA is TGTGCCAGCAGCTTATATGTAAGGTCGGCGGGGACTGGGACCTACGAGCAGTACTTC. Its protein is CASSLYVRSAGTGTYEQYF. Reference TRBV7-8 and TRBJ2-7 proteins supply the regions before and after the CDR3; the full variable domain is: GAGVSQSPRYKVAKRGQDVALRCDPISGHVSLFWYQQALGQGPEFLTYFQNEAQLDKSGLPSDRFFAERPEGSVSTLKIQRTQQEDSAVYLCASSLYVRSAGTGTYEQYFGPGTRLTVT.